The present T cell receptor (beta chain) was sequenced within a study of control samples from healthy donors and cancer patients. Germline CDR1 is SGHNT and CDR2 is YYREEE (reference sequence). The CDR3 runs to 15 residues. The ends were cut back, 4 bases at V and 1 base at J, with 11 bases in the middle. Repertoires were generated with immunoSEQ multiplex PCR, while TCRdb's copy carries only in-frame clones and drops some. Here the sample spans just over 150,000 clones, 80% to 90% being singletons. This clonotype was sampled from a man under 40 in good health. The chain is built from TRBV5-4 and TRBJ1-4; tentatively, D is TRBD1 (6 bases). Input material: blood. This CDR3 reads CASSPDRKTNEKLFF. CDR3 sequence (DNA): TGTGCCAGCAGCCCCGACAGGAAAACTAATGAAAAACTGTTTTTT.